This TCR beta chain was captured by sequencing in a study of T cell responses to AZD1222 COVID-19 vaccine. Study as a whole: Pooling of second doses given at about 4 or about 12 weeks was done.

Findings of the study overall: Regions left unmutated in variants are reportedly the target of nearly half of spike-specific TCRs. Receipt of two AZD1222 doses was followed by a rise in Spike-specific TCR breadth and depth. Repertoire samples came only from after the peak T cell response.

Assay used: immunoSEQ multiplex PCR; TCRdb lists only in-frame clones, some missing. The sample includes about 110,000 clones, roughly nine tenths seen only once; the top ten take over 4.5%. Of note for this clone: What it binds is not known.

The CDR3 length is 15 residues. With 10 bases clipped from V and 7 bases from J, the junction kept 11 bases outside the gene matches. Looked up from germline, CDR1 is LGHDT and CDR2 is YNNKEL (reference sequence). The chain links TRBV3-1 (or the pseudogene TRBV3-2) to TRBJ1-6, with 9 nucleotides matching TRBD1. Sequenced material: peripheral blood, taken on day 0 of AZD1222 vaccination. The clonotype comes from an adult in good health. DNA for the CDR3: TGTGCCACCAACTCCGGGACAGGGTTGAATTCACCCCTCCACTTT. Its translation is CATNSGTGLNSPLHF.